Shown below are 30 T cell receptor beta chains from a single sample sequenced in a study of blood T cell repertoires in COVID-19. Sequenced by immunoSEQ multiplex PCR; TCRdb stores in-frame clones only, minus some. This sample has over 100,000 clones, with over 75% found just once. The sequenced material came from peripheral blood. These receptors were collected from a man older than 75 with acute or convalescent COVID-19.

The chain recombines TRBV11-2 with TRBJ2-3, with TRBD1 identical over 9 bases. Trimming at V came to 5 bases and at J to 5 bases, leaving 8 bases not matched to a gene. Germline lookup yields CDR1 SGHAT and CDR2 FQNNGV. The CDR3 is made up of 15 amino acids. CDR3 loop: CASSPWTGEGDTQYF. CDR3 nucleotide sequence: TGTGCCAGCAGCCCCTGGACAGGGGAAGGAGATACGCAGTATTTT. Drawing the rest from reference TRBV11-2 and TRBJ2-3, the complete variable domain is EAGVAQSPRYKIIEKRQSVAFWCNPISGHATLYWYQQILGQGPKLLIQFQNNGVVDDSQLPKDRFSAERLKGVDSTLKIQPAKLEDSAVYLCASSPWTGEGDTQYFGPGTRLTVL.

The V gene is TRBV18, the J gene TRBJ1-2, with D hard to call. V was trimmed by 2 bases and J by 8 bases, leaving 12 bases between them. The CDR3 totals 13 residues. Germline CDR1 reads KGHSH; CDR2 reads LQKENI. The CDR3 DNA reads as TGTGCCAGCTCACCAATGGACTCCTACGGCTACACCTTC. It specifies CASSPMDSYGYTF.

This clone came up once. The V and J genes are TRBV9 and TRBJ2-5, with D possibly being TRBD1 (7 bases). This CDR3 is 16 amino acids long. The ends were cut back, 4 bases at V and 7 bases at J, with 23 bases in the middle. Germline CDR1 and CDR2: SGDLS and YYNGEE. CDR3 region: CASSQGVGGGHGTQYF. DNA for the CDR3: TGTGCCAGCAGCCAAGGGGTAGGAGGGGGCCATGGGACCCAGTACTTC.

The CDR3 nucleotides read TGTGCCAGCAGCTTAGGACAGAGTTTTGGCTACACCTTC. Translating gives CASSLGQSFGYTF. The genes are TRBV5-6 and TRBJ1-2; maybe TRBD1 (6 bases). The CDR3 length is 13 residues. Per the germline V gene, CDR1 is SGHDT and CDR2 is YYEEEE. V was cut by 2 bases and J by 7 bases, with 12 bases left in between. Full variable domain (rest looked up from reference TRBV5-6 and TRBJ1-2): DAGVTQSPTHLIKTRGQQVTLRCSPKSGHDTVSWYQQALGQGPQFIFQYYEEEERQRGNFPDRFSGHQFPNYSSELNVNALLLGDSALYLCASSLGQSFGYTFGSGTRLTVV.

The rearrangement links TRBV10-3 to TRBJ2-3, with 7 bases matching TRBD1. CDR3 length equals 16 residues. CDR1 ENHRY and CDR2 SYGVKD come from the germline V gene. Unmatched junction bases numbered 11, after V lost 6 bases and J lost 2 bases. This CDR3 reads CAIRSGQLTFTDTQYF. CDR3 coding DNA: TGTGCCATCAGGTCGGGACAGCTAACGTTCACAGATACGCAGTATTTT.

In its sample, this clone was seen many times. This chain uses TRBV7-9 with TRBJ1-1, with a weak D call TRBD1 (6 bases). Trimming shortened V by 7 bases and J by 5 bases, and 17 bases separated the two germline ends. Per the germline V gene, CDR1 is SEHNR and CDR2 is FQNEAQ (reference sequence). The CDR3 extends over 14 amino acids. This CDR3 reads CASIPLTGNTEAFF. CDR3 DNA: TGTGCCAGCATCCCCCTTACAGGGAATACTGAAGCTTTCTTT.

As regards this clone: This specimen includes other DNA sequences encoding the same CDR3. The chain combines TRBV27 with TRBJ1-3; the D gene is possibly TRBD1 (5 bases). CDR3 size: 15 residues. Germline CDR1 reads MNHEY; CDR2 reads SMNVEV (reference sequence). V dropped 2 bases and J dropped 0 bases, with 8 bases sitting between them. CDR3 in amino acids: CASSLAGGSGNTIYF. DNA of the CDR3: TGTGCCAGCAGTTTAGCGGGGGGCTCTGGAAACACCATATATTTT.

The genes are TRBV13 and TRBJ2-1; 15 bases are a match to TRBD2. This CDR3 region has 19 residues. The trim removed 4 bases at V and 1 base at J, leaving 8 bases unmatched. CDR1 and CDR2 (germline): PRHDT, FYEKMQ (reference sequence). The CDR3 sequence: CASSWTSGRAFRSYNEQFF. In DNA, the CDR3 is TGTGCCAGCAGCTGGACTAGCGGGAGGGCCTTTAGGTCCTACAATGAGCAGTTCTTC.

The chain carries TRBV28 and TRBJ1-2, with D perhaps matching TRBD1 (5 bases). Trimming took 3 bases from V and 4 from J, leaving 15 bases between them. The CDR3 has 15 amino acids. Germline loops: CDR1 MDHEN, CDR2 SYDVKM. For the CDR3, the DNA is TGTGCCAGCAGTTTTTATTCAGGGAGGTCCTATGGCTACACCTTC. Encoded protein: CASSFYSGRSYGYTF.

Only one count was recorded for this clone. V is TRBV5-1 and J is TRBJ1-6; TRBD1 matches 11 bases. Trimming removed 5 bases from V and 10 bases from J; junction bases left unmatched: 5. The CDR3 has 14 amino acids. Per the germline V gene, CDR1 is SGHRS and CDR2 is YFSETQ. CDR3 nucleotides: TGCGCCAGCAGTACCGGGACAGGGGGGTCACCCCTCCACTTT. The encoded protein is CASSTGTGGSPLHF.

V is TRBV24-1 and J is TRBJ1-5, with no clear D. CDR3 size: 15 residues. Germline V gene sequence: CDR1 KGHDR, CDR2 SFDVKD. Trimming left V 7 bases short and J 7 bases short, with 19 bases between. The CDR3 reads CATSVSGDSWQPQHF. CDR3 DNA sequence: TGTGCCACCAGCGTCAGCGGGGATTCGTGGCAGCCCCAGCATTTT.

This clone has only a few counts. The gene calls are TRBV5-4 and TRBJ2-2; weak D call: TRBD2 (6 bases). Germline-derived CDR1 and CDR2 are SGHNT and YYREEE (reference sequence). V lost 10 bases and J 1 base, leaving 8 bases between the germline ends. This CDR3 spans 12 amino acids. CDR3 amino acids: CAGRENTGELFF. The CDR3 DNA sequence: TGTGCCGGGCGGGAGAACACCGGGGAGCTGTTTTTT.

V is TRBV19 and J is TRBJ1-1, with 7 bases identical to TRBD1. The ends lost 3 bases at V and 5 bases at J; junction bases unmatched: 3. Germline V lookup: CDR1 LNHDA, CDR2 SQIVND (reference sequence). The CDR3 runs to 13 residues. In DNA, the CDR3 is TGTGCCAGTAGTATCAGGGGGGAGACTGAAGCTTTCTTT. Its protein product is CASSIRGETEAFF.

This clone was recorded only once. CDR3 bases: TGTGCCAGCAGCCTCACAGGGAGTAGAGGCACTGAAGCTTTCTTT. It encodes CASSLTGSRGTEAFF. V and J are TRBV6-2 or TRBV6-3 and TRBJ1-1, with D possibly matching TRBD1 (6 bases). CDR1 and CDR2 (germline): MNHEY, SVGEGT. V was pared by 6 bases and J by 4 bases, with 18 bases between. This CDR3 is built from 15 residues.

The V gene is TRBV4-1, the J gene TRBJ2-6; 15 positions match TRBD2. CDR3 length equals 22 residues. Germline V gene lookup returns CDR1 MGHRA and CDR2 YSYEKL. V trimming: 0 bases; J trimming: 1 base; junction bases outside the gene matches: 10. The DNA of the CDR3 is TGCGCCAGCAGCCAAGATGCGGGACTAGCGGGAGGTTCGGGTTCTGGGGCCAACGTCCTGACTTTC. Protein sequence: CASSQDAGLAGGSGSGANVLTF.

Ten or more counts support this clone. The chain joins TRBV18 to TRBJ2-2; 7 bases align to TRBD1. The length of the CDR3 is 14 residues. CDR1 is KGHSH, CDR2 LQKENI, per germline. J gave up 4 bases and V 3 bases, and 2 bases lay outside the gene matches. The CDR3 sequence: CASSPQGVTGELFF. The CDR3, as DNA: TGTGCCAGCTCACCGCAGGGGGTCACCGGGGAGCTGTTTTTT.

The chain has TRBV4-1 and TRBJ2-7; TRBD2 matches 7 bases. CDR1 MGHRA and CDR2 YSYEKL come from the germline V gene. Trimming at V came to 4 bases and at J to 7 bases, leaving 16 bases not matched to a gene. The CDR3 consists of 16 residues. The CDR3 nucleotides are TGCGCCAGCAGCCGTATGGGGGAGCTGGGGGAGGGGGAGCAGTACTTC. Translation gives CASSRMGELGEGEQYF.

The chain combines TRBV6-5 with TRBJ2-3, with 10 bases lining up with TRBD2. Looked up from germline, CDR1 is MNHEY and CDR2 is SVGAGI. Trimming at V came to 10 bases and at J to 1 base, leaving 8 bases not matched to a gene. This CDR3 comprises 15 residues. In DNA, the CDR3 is TGTGCCAACAAGGGTCTAGCGGGAGGCACAGATACGCAGTATTTT. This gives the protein CANKGLAGGTDTQYF.

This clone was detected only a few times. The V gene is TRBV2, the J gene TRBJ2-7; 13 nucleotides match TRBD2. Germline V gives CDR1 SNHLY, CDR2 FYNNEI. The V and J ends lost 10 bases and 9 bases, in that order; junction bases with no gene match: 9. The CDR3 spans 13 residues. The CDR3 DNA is TGTGCCACCTCGGGACTAGCGGGACAGGTGCAGTACTTC. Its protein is CATSGLAGQVQYF.

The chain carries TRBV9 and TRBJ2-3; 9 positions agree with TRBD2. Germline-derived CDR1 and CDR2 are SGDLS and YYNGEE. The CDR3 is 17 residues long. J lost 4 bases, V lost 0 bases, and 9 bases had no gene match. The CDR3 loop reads CASSVDRGSGSADTQYF. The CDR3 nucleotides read TGTGCCAGCAGCGTAGATCGGGGTAGCGGGAGTGCAGATACGCAGTATTTT.

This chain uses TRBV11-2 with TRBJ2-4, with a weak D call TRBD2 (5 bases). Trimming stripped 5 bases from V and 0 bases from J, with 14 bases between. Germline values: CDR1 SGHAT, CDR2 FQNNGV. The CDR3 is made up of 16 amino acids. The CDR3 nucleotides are TGTGCCAGCAGCCCCGGACTGTTATTAGCCAAAAACATTCAGTACTTC. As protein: CASSPGLLLAKNIQYF.

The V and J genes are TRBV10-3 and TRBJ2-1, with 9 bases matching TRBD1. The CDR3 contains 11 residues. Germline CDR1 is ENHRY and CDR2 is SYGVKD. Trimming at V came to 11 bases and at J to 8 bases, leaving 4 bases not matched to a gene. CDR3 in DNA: TGTGCCGCCGGGACAGGGTATGAGCAGTTCTTC. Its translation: CAAGTGYEQFF.

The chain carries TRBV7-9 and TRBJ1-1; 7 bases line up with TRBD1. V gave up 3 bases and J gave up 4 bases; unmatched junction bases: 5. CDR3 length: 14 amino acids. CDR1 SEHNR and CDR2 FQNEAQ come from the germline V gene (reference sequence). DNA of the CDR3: TGTGCCAGCAGCTTCGGACAGGCGGGCACTGAAGCTTTCTTT. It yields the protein CASSFGQAGTEAFF.

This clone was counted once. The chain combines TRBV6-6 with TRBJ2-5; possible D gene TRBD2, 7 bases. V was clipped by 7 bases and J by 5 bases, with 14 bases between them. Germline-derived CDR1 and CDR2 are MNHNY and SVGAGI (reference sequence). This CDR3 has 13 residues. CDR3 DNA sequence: TGTGCCAGCAACCGGGGGGCGCACGAGACCCAGTACTTC. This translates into CASNRGAHETQYF.

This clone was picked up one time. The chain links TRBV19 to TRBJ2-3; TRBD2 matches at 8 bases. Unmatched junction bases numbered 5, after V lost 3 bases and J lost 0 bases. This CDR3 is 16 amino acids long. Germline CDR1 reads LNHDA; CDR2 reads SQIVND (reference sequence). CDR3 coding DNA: TGTGCCAGTAGTATTGGGGCGGGGGGAAGCACAGATACGCAGTATTTT. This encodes CASSIGAGGSTDTQYF.

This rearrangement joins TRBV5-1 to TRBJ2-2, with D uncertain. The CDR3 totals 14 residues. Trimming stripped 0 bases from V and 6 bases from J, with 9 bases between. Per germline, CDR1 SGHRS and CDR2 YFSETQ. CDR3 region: CASSLAPPAGELFF. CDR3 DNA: TGCGCCAGCAGCTTGGCCCCACCAGCCGGGGAGCTGTTTTTT.

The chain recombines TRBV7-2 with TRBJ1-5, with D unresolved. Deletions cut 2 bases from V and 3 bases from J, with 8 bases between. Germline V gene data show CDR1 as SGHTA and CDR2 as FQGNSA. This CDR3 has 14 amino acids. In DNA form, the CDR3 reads TGTGCCAGCAGCTTAAGGAGGGCCAATCAGCCCCAGCATTTT. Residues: CASSLRRANQPQHF.

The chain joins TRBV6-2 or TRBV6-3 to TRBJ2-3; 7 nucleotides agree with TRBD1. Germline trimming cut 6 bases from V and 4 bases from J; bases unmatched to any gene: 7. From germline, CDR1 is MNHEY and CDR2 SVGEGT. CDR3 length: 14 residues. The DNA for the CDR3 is TGTGCCAGCAGCCCCGACAGGGTCCCAGATACGCAGTATTTT. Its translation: CASSPDRVPDTQYF.

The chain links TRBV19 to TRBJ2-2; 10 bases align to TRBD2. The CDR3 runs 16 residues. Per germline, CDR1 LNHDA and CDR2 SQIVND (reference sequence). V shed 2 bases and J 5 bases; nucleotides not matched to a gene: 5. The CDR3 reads CASSIRASGSTGELFF. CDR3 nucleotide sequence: TGTGCCAGTAGTATACGGGCTAGCGGGAGTACCGGGGAGCTGTTTTTT.

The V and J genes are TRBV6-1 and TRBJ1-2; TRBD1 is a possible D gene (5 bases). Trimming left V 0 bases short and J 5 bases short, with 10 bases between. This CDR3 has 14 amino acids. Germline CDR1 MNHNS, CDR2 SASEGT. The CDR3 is CASSEAGTRYGYTF. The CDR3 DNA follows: TGTGCCAGCAGTGAAGCCGGGACTCGATATGGCTACACCTTC.